Sequencing of this T cell receptor beta chain was carried out in a study of cytomegalovirus exposure and HLA in healthy donors. Whole-study results and caveats: The dataset shows that most TCR sequences were rare, while some public TCRs occurred in many donors. The study flagged 150 to 200 TCR beta chains as cytomegalovirus-associated.

Separate from the 666-subject first cohort was the approximately 120-subject validation cohort, to which the donors belonged. Data came from immunoSEQ multiplex PCR; TCRdb stores just in-frame clones and leaves some out. The sample holds about 98,000 clones; about 83% are singletons and the top ten take approximately 4%. This clone was recorded a few times. Its specificity is unknown. The material sequenced was PBMCs. The TCR was taken from a woman under 40 in good health and CMV-seronegative.

CDR3 sequence (DNA): TGTGCCAGCAGCTTAGGCGGGAGATTCCACAATGAGCAGTTCTTC. Amino acid sequence: CASSLGGRFHNEQFF. The J gene is TRBJ2-1, the V gene TRBV7-9; TRBD2 aligns across 7 bases. The CDR3 extends over 15 amino acids. Germline V CDR1 and CDR2: SEHNR, FQNEAQ (reference sequence). The V gene end was trimmed by 1 base and the J gene end by 5 bases; junction bases not matched to a gene: 5.